This entry features one T cell receptor (beta chain) sequence. The sample originates from a study of blood T cells in healthy people across ages. Combining a sample-barcoded 5' primer with a J-beta primer mix, a second PCR ran for about 7 to 11 cycles. One entry per CDR3 protein, called by TCRdb with MiXCR from the 5' RACE reads. Counted here are about 1 million distinct CDR3 sequences, around 27% occurring once; the ten biggest clones make up 0.65% to 0.95%. From germline, CDR1 is MGHRA and CDR2 YSYEKL. The ends were cut back, 4 bases at V and 3 bases at J, with 16 bases in the middle. The CDR3 loop spans 15 amino acids. This sample was shared with a second study, whose subject was T cells of mothers and their children.

The TCR sequence derives from a girl aged 2-10 years in good health. The sequenced sample consisted of blood. The chain links TRBV4-1 to TRBJ2-7; D might be TRBD1 or TRBD2, each matching 5 bases. CDR3 coding DNA: TGCGCCAGCAGCCCCTCCCGGGGCAGCCTCTACGAGCAGTACTTC. Its protein product is CASSPSRGSLYEQYF.